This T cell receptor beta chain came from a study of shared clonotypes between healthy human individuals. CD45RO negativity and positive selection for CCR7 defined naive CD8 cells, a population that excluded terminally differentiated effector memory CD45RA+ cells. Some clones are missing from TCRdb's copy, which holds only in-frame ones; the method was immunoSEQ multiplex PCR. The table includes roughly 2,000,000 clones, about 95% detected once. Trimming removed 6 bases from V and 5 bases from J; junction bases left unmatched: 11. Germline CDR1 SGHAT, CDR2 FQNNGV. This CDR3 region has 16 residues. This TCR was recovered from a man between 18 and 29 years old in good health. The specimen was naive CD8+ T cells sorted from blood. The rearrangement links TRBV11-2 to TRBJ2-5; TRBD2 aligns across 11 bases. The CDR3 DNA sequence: TGTGCCAGCAGTAAGGGTAGCGGGGGGGCAGGGGAGACCCAGTACTTC. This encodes CASSKGSGGAGETQYF.